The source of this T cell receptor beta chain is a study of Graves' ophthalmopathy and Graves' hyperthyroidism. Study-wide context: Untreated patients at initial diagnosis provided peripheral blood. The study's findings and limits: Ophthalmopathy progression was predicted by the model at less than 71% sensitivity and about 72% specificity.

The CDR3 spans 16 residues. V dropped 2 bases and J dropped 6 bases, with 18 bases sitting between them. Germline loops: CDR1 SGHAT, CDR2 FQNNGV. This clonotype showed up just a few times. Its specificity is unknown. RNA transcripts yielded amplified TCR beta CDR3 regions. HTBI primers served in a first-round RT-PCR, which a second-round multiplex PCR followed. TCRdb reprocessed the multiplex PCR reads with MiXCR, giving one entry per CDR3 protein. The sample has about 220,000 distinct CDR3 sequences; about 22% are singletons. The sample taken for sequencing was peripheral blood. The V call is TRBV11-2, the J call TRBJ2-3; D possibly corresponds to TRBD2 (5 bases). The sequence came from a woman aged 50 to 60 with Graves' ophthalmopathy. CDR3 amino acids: CASSLQSGIPVDTQYF. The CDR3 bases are TGTGCCAGCAGCTTACAATCCGGGATCCCGGTGGATACGCAGTATTTT. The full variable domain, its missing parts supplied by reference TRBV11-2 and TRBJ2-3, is EAGVAQSPRYKIIEKRQSVAFWCNPISGHATLYWYQQILGQGPKLLIQFQNNGVVDDSQLPKDRFSAERLKGVDSTLKIQPAKLEDSAVYLCASSLQSGIPVDTQYFGPGTRLTVL.